This entry lists 25 T cell receptor beta chains sequenced from one sample in a study of T cell responses to AZD1222 COVID-19 vaccine. Libraries were prepared by immunoSEQ multiplex PCR; TCRdb keeps only in-frame clonotypes and omits some of them. Counted here are 120,000 or so clones, over 75% occurring once; the ten biggest clones make up 6% to 9%. Source: peripheral blood, taken on day 0 of AZD1222 vaccination. These receptors were obtained from an adult in good health.

The chain is built from TRBV7-2 and TRBJ2-5; D remains ambiguous. Germline V gene data show CDR1 as SGHTA and CDR2 as FQGNSA. The CDR3 length is 18 residues. V was pared by 1 base and J by 7 bases, with 25 bases between. The DNA for the CDR3 is TGTGCCAGCAGCTTAGAGGTTATTGGCAGATCCACGGCAGGGACCCAGTACTTC. Protein sequence: CASSLEVIGRSTAGTQYF.

This rearrangement joins TRBV4-1 to TRBJ2-2; TRBD1 is a possible D gene (5 bases). With 4 bases removed from V and 5 bases from J, the gap between germline ends came to 14 bases. Germline V gene lookup returns CDR1 MGHRA and CDR2 YSYEKL. The CDR3 consists of 15 residues. The CDR3 sequence is CASSLQSGITGELFF. DNA for the CDR3: TGCGCCAGCAGCCTTCAGTCAGGGATAACCGGGGAGCTGTTTTTT.

V and J are TRBV5-1 and TRBJ1-4; 7 bases fit TRBD1. V was pared by 4 bases and J by 7 bases, with 7 bases of the junction left unmatched. The CDR3 is 14 amino acids. Germline V gene data show CDR1 as SGHRS and CDR2 as YFSETQ. The CDR3 reads CASSVDRAVEKLFF. The CDR3 DNA follows: TGCGCCAGCAGCGTTGACAGGGCGGTTGAAAAACTGTTTTTT.

Notes on this clone: Compared with germline, one end of the junction differs, possibly owing to a read error. The V gene is TRBV6-1, the J gene TRBJ1-5; D not resolved. The CDR3 is 13 residues long. CDR1 and CDR2 (germline): MNHNS, SASEGT. For the CDR3, the DNA is TGTGCCAGCAGAGAAGCAGGCAATCAGCCCCAGCATTTT. Its translation: CASREAGNQPQHF.

V is TRBV4-2 and J is TRBJ1-4; D call uncertain. The germline V and J ends were trimmed by 1 base and 4 bases, with 10 bases remaining between them. CDR3 length equals 15 residues. Per the germline V gene, CDR1 is LGHNA and CDR2 is YNFKEQ. The CDR3, as DNA: TGTGCCAGCAGCCAAGTCCGAGATTATAATGAAAAACTGTTTTTT. It specifies CASSQVRDYNEKLFF.

The rearrangement joins TRBV23-1 to TRBJ2-2; D gene unclear. TRBV23-1 is assigned to the ORF class and has an uncertain function. The CDR3 totals 19 residues. V gave up 0 bases and J gave up 3 bases, with 20 bases separating them. CDR3 sequence (DNA): TGCGCCAGCAGTCAATCAGACCTCGCCCCGAGATCTTACACCGGGGAGCTGTTTTTT. Protein product: CASSQSDLAPRSYTGELFF.

The chain couples TRBV7-2 to TRBJ1-3; TRBD1 is a possible D gene (6 bases). The CDR3 is 16 amino acids. Trimming removed 5 bases from V and 0 bases from J, with 14 bases in between. Germline V gene sequence: CDR1 SGHTA, CDR2 FQGNSA. The CDR3 loop reads CASSRQQGNSGNTIYF. The CDR3 DNA reads TGTGCCAGCAGCCGTCAACAGGGTAACTCTGGAAACACCATATATTTT.

V usage is TRBV3-1 (or the pseudogene TRBV3-2) and J usage is TRBJ2-1, with 14 bases aligning to TRBD2. With 1 base clipped from V and 3 bases from J, the junction kept 5 bases outside the gene matches. The CDR3 is made up of 18 amino acids. Germline lookup yields CDR1 LGHDT and CDR2 YNNKEL (reference sequence). In nucleotides, the CDR3 is TGTGCCAGCAGCCAAGTGAGGGGACTAGCGGGGGACTACAATGAGCAGTTCTTC. As protein: CASSQVRGLAGDYNEQFF.

The chain combines TRBV4-2 with TRBJ2-7; D is possibly TRBD1 (6 bases). V was clipped by 0 bases and J by 2 bases, with 11 bases between them. The CDR3 has 15 residues. Germline CDR1 and CDR2: LGHNA and YNFKEQ. The CDR3 DNA reads as TGTGCCAGCAGCCAAGAGAGGGGGTTGACCTACGAGCAGTACTTC. Translation gives CASSQERGLTYEQYF.

This chain connects TRBV6-5 to TRBJ2-3; the match to TRBD2 covers 9 bases. V lost 8 bases to trimming and J lost 4 bases; unmatched junction nucleotides: 7. Germline CDR1 is MNHEY and CDR2 is SVGAGI. This CDR3 is built from 14 residues. The CDR3 DNA is TGTGCCAGCCAGCGGGAGGAGGGGGCAGATACGCAGTATTTT. Amino acids: CASQREEGADTQYF.

V and J are TRBV5-1 and TRBJ1-2; D call uncertain. The CDR3 length is 12 residues. Between the trimmed V and J ends, which lost 5 bases and 3 bases, there was a span of 8 bases. CDR1 SGHRS and CDR2 YFSETQ come from the germline V gene. The CDR3 bases are TGCGCCAGCAGGGTCCCAGACTATGGCTACACCTTC. It yields the protein CASRVPDYGYTF.

The chain recombines TRBV4-3 with TRBJ2-1; D is uncertain. Trimming pared 0 bases from V and 6 bases from J, leaving 6 bases between. This CDR3 comprises 13 residues. Germline-derived CDR1 and CDR2 are LGHNA and YSLEER. The CDR3 sequence is CASSQEFLNEQFF. CDR3 sequence (DNA): TGCGCCAGCAGCCAAGAATTTCTCAATGAGCAGTTCTTC.

This rearrangement joins TRBV27 to TRBJ1-2, with TRBD1 matching 8 bases. There are 14 residues in the CDR3. Germline V lookup: CDR1 MNHEY, CDR2 SMNVEV (reference sequence). The ends lost 3 bases at V and 7 bases at J; junction bases unmatched: 7. This CDR3 is CASSFLGQGGGYTF. CDR3 coding DNA: TGTGCCAGCAGTTTCCTTGGACAGGGTGGTGGCTACACCTTC.

The gene calls are TRBV19 and TRBJ2-5; 7 positions agree with TRBD1. CDR1 is LNHDA, CDR2 SQIVND, per germline (reference sequence). This CDR3 contains 15 residues. The ends lost 0 bases at V and 6 bases at J; junction bases unmatched: 7. The CDR3 coding sequence is TGTGCCAGTAGTATAGATGACAGGGTCATGAAGACCCAGTACTTC. Amino acids: CASSIDDRVMKTQYF.

The rearrangement links TRBV28 to TRBJ2-1, with D unresolved. Deletions cut 3 bases from V and 12 bases from J, with 12 bases between. Germline lookup yields CDR1 MDHEN and CDR2 SYDVKM. The CDR3 consists of 12 residues. The CDR3 DNA follows: TGTGCCAGCAGTTTCGCCCCCCATGGGCAGTTCTTC. It codes for CASSFAPHGQFF. Full variable domain (remainder filled in from reference TRBV28 and TRBJ2-1): DVKVTQSSRYLVKRTGEKVFLECVQDMDHENMFWYRQDPGLGLRLIYFSYDVKMKEKGDIPEGYSVSREKKERFSLILESASTNQTSMYLCASSFAPHGQFFGPGTRLTVL.

In this sample, this clone turned up once. The gene calls are TRBV18 and TRBJ1-1; possible D gene TRBD1, 6 bases. Germline values: CDR1 KGHSH, CDR2 LQKENI. V was cut by 5 bases and J by 0 bases, with 13 bases left in between. The CDR3 has 15 residues. CDR3 DNA: TGTGCCAGCTCAGCGATCAGACAGGTGAACACTGAAGCTTTCTTT. Protein: CASSAIRQVNTEAFF.

The gene calls are TRBV7-3 and TRBJ2-1, with TRBD2 matching 11 bases. The trim removed 5 bases at V and 0 bases at J, leaving 3 bases unmatched. Germline CDR1 is SGHTA and CDR2 is FQGTGA. This CDR3 is 16 amino acids long. The CDR3 loop is CASSPTSGSSYNEQFF. The CDR3 DNA is TGTGCCAGCAGCCCCACTAGCGGGAGCTCCTACAATGAGCAGTTCTTC.

Written as DNA, the CDR3 is TGCGCCAGCAGCTCCAAAAATGAGCAGTTCTTC. Encoded protein: CASSSKNEQFF. The V call is TRBV5-1, the J call TRBJ2-1; D gene unclear. V was pared by 3 bases and J by 7 bases, with 5 bases between. Germline CDR1 reads SGHRS; CDR2 reads YFSETQ. CDR3 length: 11 residues.

The J gene is TRBJ2-5, the V gene TRBV5-1; 10 nucleotides match TRBD1. V was pared by 0 bases and J by 5 bases, with 7 bases of the junction left unmatched. CDR1 is SGHRS, CDR2 YFSETQ, per germline. CDR3 length: 16 residues. CDR3 sequence: CASSLGNRDRGETQYF. For the CDR3, the DNA is TGCGCCAGCAGCTTGGGAAACCGGGACAGGGGTGAGACCCAGTACTTC.

This clone has only one observation. This rearrangement joins TRBV5-1 to TRBJ2-1, with 7 bases aligning to TRBD2. Per the germline V gene, CDR1 is SGHRS and CDR2 is YFSETQ. There are 16 residues in the CDR3. V lost 0 bases to trimming and J lost 4 bases; unmatched junction nucleotides: 7. CDR3 sequence reads: CASSLGAGAEYNEQFF. CDR3 bases: TGCGCCAGCAGCTTGGGGGCGGGAGCAGAGTACAATGAGCAGTTCTTC.

In regard to this clone: A read error may produce the germline difference seen at one junction end. The chain uses TRBV20-1 and TRBJ2-3; D gene uncertain. The CDR3 is 11 residues long. Germline CDR1 is DFQATT and CDR2 is SNEGSKA (reference sequence). DNA for the CDR3: TGCAGCGCTAGGGGCACAGATACGCAGTATTTT. Amino acid sequence: CSARGTDTQYF.

The J gene is TRBJ1-6, the V gene TRBV20-1; possible D gene TRBD1, 6 bases. Trimming took off 3 bases at V and 5 bases at J, with 17 bases between the two ends. Germline V lookup: CDR1 DFQATT, CDR2 SNEGSKA (reference sequence). The CDR3 has 16 amino acids. CDR3 loop: CSASLLRQVNNSPLHF. Written as DNA, the CDR3 is TGCAGTGCTAGTCTACTTAGACAGGTGAATAATTCACCCCTCCACTTT.

The V gene is TRBV24-1, the J gene TRBJ2-1; 12 bases agree with TRBD1. Germline V lookup: CDR1 KGHDR, CDR2 SFDVKD. The CDR3 is 16 amino acids. The trim removed 1 base at V and 8 bases at J, leaving 5 bases unmatched. CDR3 in DNA: TGTGCCACCAGTGATTTCGGGACAGGGGGCTGGGATGAGCAGTTCTTC. Its protein is CATSDFGTGGWDEQFF.

This chain links TRBV6-5 with TRBJ1-2, with 10 bases fitting TRBD1. V lost 5 bases and J lost 5; bases outside the gene matches: 8. This CDR3 is 15 amino acids long. Germline values: CDR1 MNHEY, CDR2 SVGAGI. Here the CDR3 reads CASSPTGGHLYGYTF. In DNA form, the CDR3 reads TGTGCCAGCAGTCCGACAGGGGGCCATCTGTATGGCTACACCTTC.

The chain uses TRBV9 and TRBJ2-3; 9 bases map to TRBD2. V dropped 0 bases and J dropped 1; count of bases not matched to a gene: 6. The CDR3 is 17 amino acids. The germline CDR1 and CDR2 sequences are SGDLS and YYNGEE. CDR3 sequence (DNA): TGTGCCAGCAGCGTAGGGGCGCGGGAGGGCCGCACAGATACGCAGTATTTT. It is translated as CASSVGAREGRTDTQYF.